This T cell receptor (beta chain) was profiled in a study of beta chain features in type 1 diabetes. Across the study: No age, gender or cell yield differences were seen between patients and healthy donors.

Study-wide points: TCRB CDR3s from Type 1 diabetes patients were moderately but significantly shorter in all four CD4+ subsets. Whether HLA type affects TCRB rearrangement stayed undetermined in the present work. Within the patient group, naive, central memory and Treg TCRB repertoires appeared more similar to each other than within healthy donors.

The CDR3 extends over 13 amino acids. Trimming removed 5 bases at V and 5 bases at J, with 12 bases between. The V gene's germline CDR1 is MGHDK and CDR2 SYGVNS. Every isolated RNA sample was fully reverse transcribed, so sequencing captured expressed TCRB transcripts. The assay was immunoSEQ multiplex PCR, and TCRdb's table has in-frame clones only and misses some. The table includes about 160,000 clones, about 8.1% detected once. Points on this clone: The antigen remains undetermined.

Material for sequencing was central memory CD4+ T cells from blood. V gene TRBV25-1 combines with J gene TRBJ2-5; D ambiguous. The source is a woman in her late teens or twenties with type 1 diabetes. The CDR3 spells CASSLLSVETQYF. In nucleotides, the CDR3 is TGTGCCAGCAGTTTGCTCTCGGTGGAGACCCAGTACTTC.